Shown below are 15 T cell receptor beta chains from a single sample sequenced in a study of molecular identifiers for immune sequencing clone quantification. TCRdb processed the PCR reads anew with MiXCR; each CDR3 protein has one entry. The sample shows 600,000 to 650,000 distinct CDR3 sequences, about 20% of them seen only once. The sample was naive CD8+ T cells from blood, with Jurkat cell RNA spiked in. Subset indicated: FACS-sorted CD8+CD4-CCR7+CD45RA+ naive T cells. These receptors all stem from a human donor in good health. Some libraries in this study had Jurkat cell RNA spiked in.

Notes on this clonotype: One base away lies a much larger clone, so this may be a sequencing read error. The chain couples TRBV20-1 to TRBJ2-7, with 9 bases identical to TRBD2. The CDR3 covers 20 residues. The germline gives CDR1 DFQATT, CDR2 SNEGSKA (reference sequence). The CDR3 sequence is CSARDQVRASGIGFPYERYF. The CDR3 DNA reads TGCAGTGCTAGAGATCAAGTTAGAGCTAGCGGGATCGGTTTCCCCTACGAGCGGTACTTC.

This clonotype was counted at least ten times. V is TRBV28 and J is TRBJ2-7, with 8 bases aligning to TRBD1. The CDR3 totals 16 residues. CDR1 and CDR2 from the germline V gene are MDHEN and SYDVKM. J lost 3 bases, V lost 4 bases, and 11 bases had no gene match. The CDR3: CASSSILQGGSYEQYF. The CDR3 DNA follows: TGTGCCAGCAGTTCAATCCTACAGGGGGGCAGCTACGAGCAGTACTTC. The full variable domain, completed using reference TRBV28 and TRBJ2-7, is DVKVTQSSRYLVKRTGEKVFLECVQDMDHENMFWYRQDPGLGLRLIYFSYDVKMKEKGDIPEGYSVSREKKERFSLILESASTNQTSMYLCASSSILQGGSYEQYFGPGTRLTVT.

At least ten counts were recorded for this clonotype. J is TRBJ2-7 and V is TRBV2; D possibly matches TRBD1 or TRBD2 (6 bases each). The CDR3 runs 13 residues. The germline V gene encodes CDR1 SNHLY and CDR2 FYNNEI. V gave up 3 bases and J gave up 5 bases, with 11 bases separating them. The chain's CDR3 is CASSDAGGNEQYF. The CDR3 DNA reads as TGTGCCAGCAGTGATGCCGGGGGCAACGAGCAGTACTTC.

The chain links TRBV13 to TRBJ2-7; D may be TRBD1 or TRBD2 (6 bases each). Trimming took 5 bases from V and 3 from J, leaving 17 bases between them. The CDR3 totals 15 residues. The germline gives CDR1 PRHDT, CDR2 FYEKMQ (reference sequence). CDR3 sequence (DNA): TGTGCCAGCAGCCCCCGGCAGGGGACTGACTACGAGCAGTACTTC. It encodes CASSPRQGTDYEQYF.

Comments on this clonotype: A much more abundant neighbour one base away suggests this may be a read error. The CDR3 region is CASSSHKETQYF. DNA of the CDR3: TGTGCCAGCAGTTCCCACAAAGAGACCCAGTACTTC. V and J are TRBV6-2 or TRBV6-3 and TRBJ2-5, with D unresolved. Deletions cut 4 bases from V and 3 bases from J, with 6 bases between. The germline V gene has CDR1 MNHEY and CDR2 SVGEGT. The CDR3 contains 12 residues.

The chain carries TRBV2 and TRBJ2-7; 8 bases are a match to TRBD1. The CDR3 totals 14 residues. Germline CDR1 reads SNHLY; CDR2 reads FYNNEI. With V trimmed by 3 bases and J by 9 bases, 10 bases remained unmatched. CDR3 protein: CASSDWAGGRGQYF. CDR3 DNA sequence: TGTGCCAGCAGTGATTGGGCAGGGGGCCGCGGGCAGTACTTC. The variable domain in full, completed from reference TRBV2 and TRBJ2-7, reads EPEVTQTPSHQVTQMGQEVILRCVPISNHLYFYWYRQILGQKVEFLVSFYNNEISEKSEIFDDQFSVERPDGSNFTLKIRSTKLEDSAMYFCASSDWAGGRGQYFGPGTRLTVT.

This clonotype has ten or more counts. The V call is TRBV19, the J call TRBJ2-5; a possible D gene is TRBD1 (5 bases). Germline V gives CDR1 LNHDA, CDR2 SQIVND (reference sequence). V was shortened by 9 bases and J by 1 base, with 12 bases between the two germline ends. The CDR3 is 13 amino acids. The CDR3 bases are TGTGCCAGCACTCCGACAGCCCAAGAGACCCAGTACTTC. It translates to CASTPTAQETQYF.

This clonotype has a handful of counts. V usage is TRBV18 and J usage is TRBJ2-4, with D perhaps being TRBD1 or TRBD2 (7 bases each). The CDR3 runs to 16 residues. Germline loops: CDR1 KGHSH, CDR2 LQKENI. Between the trimmed V and J ends, which lost 8 bases and 1 base, there was a span of 18 bases. For the CDR3, the DNA is TGTGCCAGCACGAAAGACAGGGAGGGGGCCAAAAACATTCAGTACTTC. This sequence encodes CASTKDREGAKNIQYF. Drawing the rest from reference TRBV18 and TRBJ2-4, the complete variable domain is NAGVMQNPRHLVRRRGQEARLRCSPMKGHSHVYWYRQLPEEGLKFMVYLQKENIIDESGMPKERFSAEFPKEGPSILRIQQVVRGDSAAYFCASTKDREGAKNIQYFGAGTRLSVL.

The rearrangement joins TRBV19 to TRBJ2-1; 9 bases are shared with TRBD2. V lost 6 bases, J lost 4 bases, and 7 bases stayed unmatched. The CDR3 covers 15 residues. CDR1 and CDR2 from the germline V gene are LNHDA and SQIVND (reference sequence). In DNA form, the CDR3 reads TGTGCCAGTAGCGGTAGCGGGGGCCCTTACAATGAGCAGTTCTTC. It encodes CASSGSGGPYNEQFF.

The genes are TRBV11-2 and TRBJ2-7; tentatively, D is TRBD1 (6 bases). V was clipped by 1 base and J by 6 bases, with 7 bases between them. The CDR3 is 12 residues long. Germline loops: CDR1 SGHAT, CDR2 FQNNGV. Written as DNA, the CDR3 is TGTGCCAGCAGCTTAGTACAGGGCGAGCAGTACTTC. It is translated as CASSLVQGEQYF. Drawing the rest from reference TRBV11-2 and TRBJ2-7, the complete variable domain is EAGVAQSPRYKIIEKRQSVAFWCNPISGHATLYWYQQILGQGPKLLIQFQNNGVVDDSQLPKDRFSAERLKGVDSTLKIQPAKLEDSAVYLCASSLVQGEQYFGPGTRLTVT.

The V call is TRBV27, the J call TRBJ1-2; D not resolved. In germline, CDR1 is MNHEY, CDR2 SMNVEV (reference sequence). Trimming removed 4 bases from V and 3 bases from J, with 9 bases in between. This CDR3 region has 13 residues. The CDR3 loop is CASSSTVDYGYTF. The CDR3 DNA reads TGTGCCAGCAGTTCCACGGTTGACTATGGCTACACCTTC.

With respect to this clonotype: With a much larger clone just one base away, this may be a read error. V is TRBV28 and J is TRBJ2-7, with D perhaps given as TRBD1 or TRBD2 (7 bases each). The CDR3 spans 12 residues. The germline gives CDR1 MDHEN, CDR2 SYDVKM. The CDR3 loop reads CASNDRAGEQCF. Here the CDR3 DNA reads TGTGCCAGCAATGACAGGGCGGGAGAGCAGTGCTTC.

This clonotype appeared many times. V is TRBV27 and J is TRBJ1-1; D is uncertain. Germline V gene sequence: CDR1 MNHEY, CDR2 SMNVEV (reference sequence). The CDR3 covers 13 residues. V was clipped by 5 bases and J by 8 bases, with 15 bases between them. In DNA, the CDR3 is TGTGCCAGCAGTCCCTGGACCGCACTGGAAGCTTTCTTT. It translates to CASSPWTALEAFF.

This clonotype appeared many times. This rearrangement joins TRBV14 to TRBJ2-7, with TRBD1 identical over 11 bases. CDR1 SGHDN and CDR2 FVKESK come from the germline V gene. This CDR3 has 14 amino acids. V lost 1 base to trimming and J lost 13 bases; unmatched junction nucleotides: 9. The CDR3 loop is CASSQGTGGAKYYF. The CDR3 DNA sequence: TGTGCCAGCAGCCAAGGGACAGGGGGCGCAAAGTACTACTTC.

This clonotype was recorded a few times. The chain is built from TRBV19 and TRBJ2-1; 10 nucleotides line up with TRBD2. Germline CDR1 reads LNHDA; CDR2 reads SQIVND (reference sequence). The CDR3 has 15 residues. V lost 6 bases to trimming and J lost 7 bases; unmatched junction nucleotides: 9. The CDR3 loop is CASRPLAGVGNEQFF. CDR3 in DNA: TGTGCCAGTAGACCTCTAGCGGGAGTGGGGAATGAGCAGTTCTTC.